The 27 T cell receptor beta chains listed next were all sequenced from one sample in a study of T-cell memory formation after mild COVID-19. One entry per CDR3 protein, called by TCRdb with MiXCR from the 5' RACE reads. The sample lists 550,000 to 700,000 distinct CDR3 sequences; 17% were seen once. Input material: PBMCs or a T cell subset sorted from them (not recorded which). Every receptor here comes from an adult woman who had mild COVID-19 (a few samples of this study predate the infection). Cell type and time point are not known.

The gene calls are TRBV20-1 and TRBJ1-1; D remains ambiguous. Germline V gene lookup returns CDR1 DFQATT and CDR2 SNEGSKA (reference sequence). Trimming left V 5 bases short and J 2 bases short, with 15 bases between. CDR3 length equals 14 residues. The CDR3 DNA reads TGCAGTGCTCCAGGACGGACCTTAAACACTGAAGCTTTCTTT. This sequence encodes CSAPGRTLNTEAFF.

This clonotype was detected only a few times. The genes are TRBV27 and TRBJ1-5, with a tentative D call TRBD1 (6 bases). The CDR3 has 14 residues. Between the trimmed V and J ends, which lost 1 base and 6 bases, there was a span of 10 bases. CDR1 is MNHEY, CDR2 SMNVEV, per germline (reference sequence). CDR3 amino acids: CASSLWGARQPQHF. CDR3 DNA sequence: TGTGCCAGCAGTTTATGGGGGGCACGTCAGCCCCAGCATTTT.

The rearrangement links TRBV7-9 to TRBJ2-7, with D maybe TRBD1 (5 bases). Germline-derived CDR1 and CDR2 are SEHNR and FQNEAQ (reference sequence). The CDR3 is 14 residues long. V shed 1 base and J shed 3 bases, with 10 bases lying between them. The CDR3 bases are TGTGCCAGCAGCTTAGATGCAGGGTACTACGAGCAGTACTTC. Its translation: CASSLDAGYYEQYF.

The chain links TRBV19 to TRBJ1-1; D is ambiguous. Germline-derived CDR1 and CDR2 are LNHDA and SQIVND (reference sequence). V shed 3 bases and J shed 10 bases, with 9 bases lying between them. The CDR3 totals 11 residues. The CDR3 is CASSMGLGAFF. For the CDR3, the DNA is TGTGCCAGTAGTATGGGCTTGGGAGCTTTCTTT.

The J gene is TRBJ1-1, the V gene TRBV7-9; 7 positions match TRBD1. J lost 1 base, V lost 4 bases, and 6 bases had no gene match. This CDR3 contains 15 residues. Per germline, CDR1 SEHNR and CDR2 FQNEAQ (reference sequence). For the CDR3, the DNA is TGTGCCAGCAGCTCAGGGGGGATCCGGAACACTGAAGCTTTCTTT. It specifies CASSSGGIRNTEAFF.

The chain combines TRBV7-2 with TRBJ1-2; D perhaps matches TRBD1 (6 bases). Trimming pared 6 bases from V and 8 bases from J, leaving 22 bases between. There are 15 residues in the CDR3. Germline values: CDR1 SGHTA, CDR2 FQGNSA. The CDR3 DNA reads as TGTGCCAGCAGAAAAGGGGGAATCTCTCAAGGAGGCTACACCTTC. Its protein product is CASRKGGISQGGYTF.

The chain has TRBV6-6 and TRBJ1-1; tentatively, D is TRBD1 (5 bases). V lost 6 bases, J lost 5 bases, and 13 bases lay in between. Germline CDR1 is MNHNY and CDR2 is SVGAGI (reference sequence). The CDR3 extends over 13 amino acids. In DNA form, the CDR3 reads TGTGCCAGCAGCCAAAGAGGGGAGACTGAAGCTTTCTTT. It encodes CASSQRGETEAFF.

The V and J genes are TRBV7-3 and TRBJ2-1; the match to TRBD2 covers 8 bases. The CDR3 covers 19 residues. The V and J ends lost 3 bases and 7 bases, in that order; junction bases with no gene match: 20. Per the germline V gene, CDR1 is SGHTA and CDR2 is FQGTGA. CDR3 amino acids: CASSFKGGRQKRERNEQFF. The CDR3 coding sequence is TGTGCCAGCAGCTTTAAGGGAGGGCGCCAGAAGCGGGAGAGGAATGAGCAGTTCTTC.

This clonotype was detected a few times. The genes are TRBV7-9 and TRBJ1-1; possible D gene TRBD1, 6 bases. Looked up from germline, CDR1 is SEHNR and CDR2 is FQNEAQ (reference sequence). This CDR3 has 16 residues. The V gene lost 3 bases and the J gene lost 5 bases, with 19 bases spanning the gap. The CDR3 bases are TGTGCCAGCAGCTTGTGGGTGGGGGGCGTTCAGACTGAAGCTTTCTTT. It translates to CASSLWVGGVQTEAFF. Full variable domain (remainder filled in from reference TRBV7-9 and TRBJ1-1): DTGVSQNPRHKITKRGQNVTFRCDPISEHNRLYWYRQTLGQGPEFLTYFQNEAQLEKSRLLSDRFSAERPKGSFSTLEIQRTEQGDSAMYLCASSLWVGGVQTEAFFGQGTRLTVV.

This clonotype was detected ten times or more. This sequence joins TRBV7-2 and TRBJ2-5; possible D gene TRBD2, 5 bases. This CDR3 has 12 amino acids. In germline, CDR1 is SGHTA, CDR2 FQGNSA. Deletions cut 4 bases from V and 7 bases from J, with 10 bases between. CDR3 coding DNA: TGTGCCAGCAGCTACACGGGGATGACCCAGTACTTC. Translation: CASSYTGMTQYF.

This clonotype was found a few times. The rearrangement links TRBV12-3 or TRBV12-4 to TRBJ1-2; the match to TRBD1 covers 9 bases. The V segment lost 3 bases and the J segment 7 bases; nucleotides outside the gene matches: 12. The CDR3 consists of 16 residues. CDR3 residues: CASSFSRRTGVGGYTF. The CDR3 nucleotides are TGTGCCAGCAGTTTTTCTAGGAGGACAGGGGTCGGTGGCTACACCTTC.

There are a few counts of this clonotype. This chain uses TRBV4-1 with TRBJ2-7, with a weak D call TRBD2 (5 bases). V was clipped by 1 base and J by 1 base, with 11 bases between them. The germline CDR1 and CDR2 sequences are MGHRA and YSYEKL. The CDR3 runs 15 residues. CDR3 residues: CASSQGPGISYEQYF. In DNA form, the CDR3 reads TGCGCCAGCAGCCAAGGGCCGGGAATATCCTACGAGCAGTACTTC.

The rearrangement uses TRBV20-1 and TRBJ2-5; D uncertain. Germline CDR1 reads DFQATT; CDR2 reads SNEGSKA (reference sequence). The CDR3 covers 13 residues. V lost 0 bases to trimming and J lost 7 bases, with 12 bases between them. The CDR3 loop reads CSARDWVLRTQYF. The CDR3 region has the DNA TGCAGTGCTAGAGATTGGGTCCTTAGGACCCAGTACTTC.

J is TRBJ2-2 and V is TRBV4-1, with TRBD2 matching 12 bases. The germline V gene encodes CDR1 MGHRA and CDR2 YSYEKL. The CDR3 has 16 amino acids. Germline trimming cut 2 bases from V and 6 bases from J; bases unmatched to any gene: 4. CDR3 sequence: CASSQILAGGPGELFF. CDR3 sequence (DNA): TGCGCCAGCAGCCAAATTCTAGCGGGAGGGCCCGGGGAGCTGTTTTTT.

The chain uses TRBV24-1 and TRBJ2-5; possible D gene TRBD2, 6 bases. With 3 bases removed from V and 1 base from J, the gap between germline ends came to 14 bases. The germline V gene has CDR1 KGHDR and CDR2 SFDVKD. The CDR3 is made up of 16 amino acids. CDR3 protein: CATSDRWGDSQETQYF. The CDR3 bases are TGTGCCACCAGTGATCGTTGGGGGGATTCCCAAGAGACCCAGTACTTC.

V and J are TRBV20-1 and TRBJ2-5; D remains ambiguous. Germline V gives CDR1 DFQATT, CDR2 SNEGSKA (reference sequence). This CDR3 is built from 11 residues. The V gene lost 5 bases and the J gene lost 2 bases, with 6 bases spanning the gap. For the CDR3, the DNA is TGCAGTGCTGACCTGCAAGAGACCCAGTACTTC. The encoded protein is CSADLQETQYF.

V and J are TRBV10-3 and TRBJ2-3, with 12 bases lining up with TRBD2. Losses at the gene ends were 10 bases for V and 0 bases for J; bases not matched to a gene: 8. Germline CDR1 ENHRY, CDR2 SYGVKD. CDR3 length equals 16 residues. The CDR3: CATLRTSGTSTDTQYF. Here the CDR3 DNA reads TGTGCCACCCTTAGGACTAGCGGGACTAGCACAGATACGCAGTATTTT.

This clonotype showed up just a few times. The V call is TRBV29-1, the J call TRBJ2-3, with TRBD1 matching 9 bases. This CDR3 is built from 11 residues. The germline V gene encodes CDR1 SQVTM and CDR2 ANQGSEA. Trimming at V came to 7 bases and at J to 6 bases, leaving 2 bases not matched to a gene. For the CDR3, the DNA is TGCAGCGCCGGACAGGGGGATACGCAGTATTTT. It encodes CSAGQGDTQYF.

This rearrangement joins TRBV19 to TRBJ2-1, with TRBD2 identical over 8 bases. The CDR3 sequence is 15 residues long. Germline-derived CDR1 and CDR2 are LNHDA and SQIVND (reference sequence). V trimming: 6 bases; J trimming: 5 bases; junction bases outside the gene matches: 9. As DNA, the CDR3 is TGTGCCAGTAGCCCCCTGACGGGAGGGAACAATGAGCAGTTCTTC. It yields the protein CASSPLTGGNNEQFF.

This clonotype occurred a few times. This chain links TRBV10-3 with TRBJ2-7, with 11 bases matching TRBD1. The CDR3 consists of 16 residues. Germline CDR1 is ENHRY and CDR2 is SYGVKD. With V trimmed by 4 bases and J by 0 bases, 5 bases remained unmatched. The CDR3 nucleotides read TGTGCCATCAGTGGCCCCGGGACAGGGGGCTCCTACGAGCAGTACTTC. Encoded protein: CAISGPGTGGSYEQYF.

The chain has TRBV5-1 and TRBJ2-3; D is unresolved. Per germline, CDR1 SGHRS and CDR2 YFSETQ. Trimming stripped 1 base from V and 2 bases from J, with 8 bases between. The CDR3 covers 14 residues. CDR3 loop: CASSLYTVTDTQYF. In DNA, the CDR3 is TGCGCCAGCAGCTTGTATACGGTCACAGATACGCAGTATTTT.

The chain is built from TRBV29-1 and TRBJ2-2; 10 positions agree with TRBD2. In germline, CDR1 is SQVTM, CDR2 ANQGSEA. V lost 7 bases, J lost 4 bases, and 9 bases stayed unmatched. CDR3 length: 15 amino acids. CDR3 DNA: TGCAGCGCCTCTAGGACTAGCGGCCGCACCGGGGAGCTGTTTTTT. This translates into CSASRTSGRTGELFF.

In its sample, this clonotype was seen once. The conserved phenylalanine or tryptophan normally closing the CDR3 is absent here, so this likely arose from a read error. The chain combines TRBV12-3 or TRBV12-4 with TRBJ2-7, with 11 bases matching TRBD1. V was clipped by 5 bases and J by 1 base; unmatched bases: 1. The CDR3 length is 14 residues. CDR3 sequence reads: CASSRDRGSYEQYS. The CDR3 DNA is TGTGCCAGCAGTCGGGACAGGGGGTCCTACGAGCAGTACTCC.

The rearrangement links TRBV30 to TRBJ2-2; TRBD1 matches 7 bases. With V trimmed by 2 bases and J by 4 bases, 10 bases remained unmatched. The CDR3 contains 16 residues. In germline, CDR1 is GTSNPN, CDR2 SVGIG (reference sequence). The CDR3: CAWSRETGFLTGELFF. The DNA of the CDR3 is TGTGCCTGGAGTAGAGAGACAGGGTTTCTCACCGGGGAGCTGTTTTTT. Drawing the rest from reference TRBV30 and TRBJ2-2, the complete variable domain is SQTIHQWPATLVQPVGSPLSLECTVEGTSNPNLYWYRQAAGRGLQLLFYSVGIGQISSEVPQNLSASRPQDRQFILSSKKLLLSDSGFYLCAWSRETGFLTGELFFGEGSRLTVL.

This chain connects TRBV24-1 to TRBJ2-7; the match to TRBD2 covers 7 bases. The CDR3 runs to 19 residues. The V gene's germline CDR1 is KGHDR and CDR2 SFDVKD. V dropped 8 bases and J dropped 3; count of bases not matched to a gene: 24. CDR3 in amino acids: CATKVGSGTYGGEFYEQYF. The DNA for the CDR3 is TGTGCCACCAAAGTCGGCTCAGGGACCTATGGGGGGGAATTCTACGAGCAGTACTTC.

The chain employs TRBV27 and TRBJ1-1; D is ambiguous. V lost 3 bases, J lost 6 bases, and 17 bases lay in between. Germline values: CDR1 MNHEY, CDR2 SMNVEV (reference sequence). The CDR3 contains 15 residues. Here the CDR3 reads CASSFQPGVSAEAFF. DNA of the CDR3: TGTGCCAGCAGTTTCCAGCCCGGGGTCAGCGCTGAAGCTTTCTTT.

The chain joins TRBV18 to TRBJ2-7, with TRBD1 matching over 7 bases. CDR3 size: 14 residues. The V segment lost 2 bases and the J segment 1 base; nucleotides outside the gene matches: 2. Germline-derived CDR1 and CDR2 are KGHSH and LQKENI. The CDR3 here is CASSPGGQSYEQYF. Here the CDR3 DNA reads TGTGCCAGCTCACCAGGGGGACAGTCCTACGAGCAGTACTTC.